In its sample, the clone carrying this TCR beta chain was seen a few times. Its cognate antigen is unknown. This sample was included in a study of CD8 T cells in ankylosing spondylitis. The CDR3 loop spans 12 amino acids. Germline V gives CDR1 MNHEY, CDR2 SMNVEV (reference sequence). Trimming cost V 6 bases and J 6 bases; bases outside gene matches: 2. Quantitative 5'-RACE with molecular barcodes was used to make the TCR beta libraries. TCRdb processed the 5' RACE reads anew with MiXCR; each CDR3 protein has one entry. The sample lists about 160,000 distinct CDR3 sequences, approximately 9.9% seen once, with around 16% in the top ten. Study results and limitations: As reported, disease-linked clones showed significant enrichment in matched ankylosing spondylitis synovial fluid. A CD8+ phenotype characterized the disease-linked clones, which were relatively rare in peripheral blood.

V gene TRBV27 combines with J gene TRBJ1-2; 9 bases align to TRBD1. This TCR came from a female donor with ankylosing spondylitis or in good health (not recorded which). Sequences were obtained from blood, either unsorted or a sorted T cell fraction (not recorded which). Written as DNA, the CDR3 is TGTGCCAGCAGACAGGGGGCTAATGGCTACACCTTC. This sequence encodes CASRQGANGYTF.